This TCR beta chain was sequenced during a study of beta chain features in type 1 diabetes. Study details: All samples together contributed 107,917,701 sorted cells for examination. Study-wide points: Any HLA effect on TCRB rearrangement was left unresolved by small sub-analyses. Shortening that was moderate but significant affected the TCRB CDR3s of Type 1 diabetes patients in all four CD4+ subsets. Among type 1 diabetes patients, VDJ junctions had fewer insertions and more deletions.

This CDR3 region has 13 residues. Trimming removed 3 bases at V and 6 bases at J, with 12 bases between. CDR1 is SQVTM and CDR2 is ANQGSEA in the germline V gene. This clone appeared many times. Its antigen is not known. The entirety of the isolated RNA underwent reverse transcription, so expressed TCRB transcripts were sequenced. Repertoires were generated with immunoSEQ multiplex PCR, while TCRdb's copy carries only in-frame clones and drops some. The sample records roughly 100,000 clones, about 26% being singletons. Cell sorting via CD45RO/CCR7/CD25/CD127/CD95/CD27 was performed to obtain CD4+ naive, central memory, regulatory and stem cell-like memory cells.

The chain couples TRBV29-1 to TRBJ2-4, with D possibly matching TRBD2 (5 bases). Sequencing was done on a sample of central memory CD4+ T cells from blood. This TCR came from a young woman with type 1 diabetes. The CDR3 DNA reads TGCAGCGTTGACGAGGGTATCGGAAACATTCAGTACTTC. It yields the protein CSVDEGIGNIQYF.